This is a list of T cell receptor beta chains from one sample in a study of shared clonotypes between healthy human individuals. Produced via immunoSEQ multiplex PCR; TCRdb's table is partial and in-frame only. This sample yields 90,000 to 150,000 clones, of which more than 65% are seen a single time; 24% belongs to the top ten. Material for sequencing was memory CD8+ T cells sorted from blood. The receptors come from a woman aged 25 to 39 in good health. Each CDR3 is given with its conserved first and last residue. The order of the fields is J gene, clone size, D gene, V gene, CDR3 protein, CDR3 DNA. D genes are given only for firm matches. Expanded clones get a size class; other rows say once, few or many, or leave the size out.

TRBJ2-7	.	.	TRBV19	CASSWSIRYEQYF	TGTGCCAGTAGTTGGTCCATCCGCTACGAGCAGTACTTC
TRBJ2-3	.	TRBD2	TRBV9	CASSVGVAGGNTQYF	TGTGCCAGCAGCGTAGGGGTAGCGGGAGGGAATACGCAGTATTTT
TRBJ2-1	.	.	TRBV15	CATSRAGLNNEQFF	TGTGCCACCAGCAGAGCGGGACTCAACAATGAGCAGTTCTTC
TRBJ1-5	.	.	TRBV28	CASSLWWHSEGDQPQHF	TGTGCCAGCAGTTTATGGTGGCACTCGGAGGGGGATCAGCCCCAGCATTTT
TRBJ1-5	.	TRBD1	TRBV4-2	CASSKTGGSWSNQPQHF	TGTGCCAGCAGCAAAACAGGGGGAAGTTGGAGCAATCAGCCCCAGCATTTT
TRBJ1-1	.	.	TRBV7-9	CASSLKGEAFF	TGTGCCAGCAGCCTTAAGGGTGAAGCTTTCTTT
TRBJ2-3	.	.	TRBV2	CASSSQGGADTQYF	TGTGCCAGCAGTTCCCAGGGGGGAGCAGATACGCAGTATTTT
TRBJ2-3	.	.	TRBV15	CATSSAARDTDTQYF	TGTGCCACCAGCAGTGCGGCCAGGGACACAGATACGCAGTATTTT
TRBJ2-5	.	TRBD1	TRBV18	CASSLGTGAYQETQYF	TGTGCCAGCTCACTAGGGACAGGGGCGTACCAAGAGACCCAGTACTTC
TRBJ1-1	.	.	TRBV19	CASSMRGWNGNTEAFF	TGTGCCAGTAGTATGCGCGGTTGGAATGGGAACACTGAAGCTTTCTTT
TRBJ2-1	few	.	TRBV21-1	CASSTPGTSGRAVYEQFF	TGTGCCAGCAGCACACCCGGGACTAGCGGGAGGGCCGTGTATGAGCAGTTCTTC
TRBJ2-7	.	TRBD1	TRBV7-9	CASSPRTGHEQYF	TGTGCCAGCAGCCCTCGGACAGGGCACGAGCAGTACTTC
TRBJ2-7	.	TRBD2	TRBV5-4	CASSLAALAGREQYF	TGTGCCAGCAGCTTGGCCGCACTAGCGGGACGCGAGCAGTACTTC
TRBJ2-7	.	.	TRBV10-3	CAISETLGGPTYEQYF	TGTGCCATCAGTGAGACACTTGGCGGCCCCACCTACGAGCAGTACTTC
TRBJ2-7	.	.	TRBV2	CASTRQQHSYEQYF	TGTGCCAGCACCAGACAGCAACACTCCTACGAGCAGTACTTC
TRBJ2-2	.	TRBD2	TRBV11-2	CASSLEVSSGRGTGELFF	TGTGCCAGCAGCTTAGAGGTTTCAAGCGGGAGAGGTACCGGGGAGCTGTTTTTT
TRBJ2-7	.	.	TRBV6-6	CASSYLGGEQYF	TGTGCCAGCAGTTACTTGGGTGGCGAGCAGTACTTC
TRBJ2-7	few	TRBD2	TRBV9	CASSVGTSGHEQYF	TGTGCCAGCAGCGTCGGGACTAGCGGCCACGAGCAGTACTTC
TRBJ2-4	few	.	TRBV4-1	CASSESYLTRGNIQYF	TGCGCCAGCAGCGAAAGCTACCTCACGAGGGGAAACATTCAGTACTTC
TRBJ1-1	.	.	TRBV4-1	CASSHLGGTEAFF	TGCGCCAGCAGCCACCTTGGGGGCACTGAAGCTTTCTTT
TRBJ2-7	.	.	TRBV28	CASRTRRPGGQNSYEQYF	TGTGCCAGCCGTACCCGTCGGCCGGGGGGACAGAACTCCTACGAGCAGTACTTC
TRBJ2-7	few	.	TRBV7-8	CASSWGGPYEQYF	TGTGCCAGCAGCTGGGGGGGCCCCTACGAGCAGTACTTC
TRBJ2-3	.	.	TRBV19	CASSRAAGQPTDTQYF	TGTGCCAGTAGTCGTGCGGCAGGACAACCCACAGATACGCAGTATTTT
TRBJ1-1	.	TRBD1	TRBV7-8	CASSFLGRRTGDGNTEAFF	TGTGCCAGCAGCTTCCTCGGTCGGAGAACAGGGGACGGGAACACTGAAGCTTTCTTT
TRBJ1-5	few	.	TRBV27	CASTTGLLPQHF	TGTGCCAGCACCACCGGCCTATTGCCCCAGCATTTT
TRBJ2-7	.	.	TRBV6-6	CARAIGHLNKQYF	TGTGCCAGGGCTATCGGACACCTCAACAAGCAGTACTTC
TRBJ1-1	.	.	TRBV27	CASSPGARTEAFF	TGTGCCAGCAGCCCCGGGGCTCGGACTGAAGCTTTCTTT
TRBJ1-1	.	TRBD1	TRBV11-2	CASSLDSGRGQDTEAFF	TGTGCCAGCAGCTTAGATTCGGGCAGGGGGCAGGACACTGAAGCTTTCTTT
TRBJ2-2	once	TRBD2	TRBV19	CASSFWTSGNGELFF	TGTGCCAGTAGTTTCTGGACTAGCGGGAACGGGGAGCTGTTTTTT
TRBJ1-4	.	.	TRBV6-5	CASSVSGAEDEKLFF	TGTGCCAGCAGTGTGTCGGGGGCGGAGGATGAAAAACTGTTTTTT
TRBJ2-7	.	TRBD1	TRBV9	CASSVGGQGNEQYF	TGTGCCAGCAGCGTCGGCGGACAGGGTAACGAGCAGTACTTC
TRBJ2-2	.	.	TRBV5-6	CASSLMGHGGTGELFF	TGTGCCAGCAGCTTAATGGGGCACGGTGGCACCGGGGAGCTGTTTTTT
TRBJ2-7	.	TRBD2	TRBV7-8	CASSARTSGSYEQYF	TGTGCCAGCAGCGCAAGGACTAGCGGCTCCTACGAGCAGTACTTC
TRBJ2-1	.	.	TRBV18	CASSQFGSHNEQFF	TGTGCCAGCTCACAGTTCGGCTCACACAATGAGCAGTTCTTC
TRBJ2-5	.	TRBD2	TRBV6-1	CASSEGEGPETQYF	TGTGCCAGCAGTGAGGGGGAGGGCCCGGAGACCCAGTACTTC
TRBJ2-7	.	TRBD1	TRBV5-4	CASSLDRSSYEQYF	TGTGCCAGCAGCCTGGACAGGAGCTCCTACGAGCAGTACTTC
TRBJ2-7	.	TRBD2	TRBV4-1	CASSPGLAMAYEQYF	TGCGCCAGCAGCCCGGGACTAGCGATGGCCTACGAGCAGTACTTC
TRBJ1-1	.	.	TRBV28	CASIGWNTEAFF	TGTGCCAGCATTGGGTGGAACACTGAAGCTTTCTTT
TRBJ1-5	.	.	TRBV28	CASRPLESNQPQHF	TGTGCCAGCAGACCCCTAGAGAGCAATCAGCCCCAGCATTTT